This TCR beta chain was sequenced in a study of blood T cell repertoires in COVID-19. Study in general: Samples representing acute and convalescent COVID-19 were sourced from the United States, Italy and Spain. Nucleic acid was either cDNA or gDNA, and it came from T cells, B-cell-depleted T cells, or PBMCs.

Original processing methods: Amplification from reference gene primers served as the basis for estimated nucleated cell counts. Profiled with immunoSEQ multiplex PCR; TCRdb holds only in-frame clones, not every one. The V and J calls and clone size are taken from that table; D and trimming were inferred from the DNA. The sample shows 110,000 to 150,000 clones, over 75% of them seen only once. The germline gives CDR1 MDHEN, CDR2 SYDVKM. V lost 6 bases, J lost 7 bases, and 4 bases lay in between. The CDR3 loop spans 11 amino acids. The material sequenced was peripheral blood. The sequence derives from a woman aged 60-75 years with active COVID-19. This chain connects TRBV28 to TRBJ1-6; D unresolved. As DNA, the CDR3 is TGTGCCAGCAGCCAAAATTCACCCCTCCACTTT. Its translation: CASSQNSPLHF.